These 21 T cell receptor beta chains were all obtained from the same sample, sequenced in a study of blood T cell repertoires in COVID-19. The method was immunoSEQ multiplex PCR; TCRdb's version includes in-frame clones alone and lacks a portion of them. This table holds some 200,000 clones, 75% to 80% found once. Source material: peripheral blood. These receptors came from a woman aged 50 to 60 with active or convalescent COVID-19.

Regarding this clone: The germline gene is not matched at one end of the junction; a read error may be the cause. The chain joins TRBV6-2 or TRBV6-3 to TRBJ1-1, with D hard to call. The germline V gene has CDR1 MNHEY and CDR2 SVGEGT. The CDR3 contains 13 residues. The DNA of the CDR3 is TGTGCCAGCAGCCGCGGAATGAACGCTGAAGCTTTCTTT. Encoded protein: CASSRGMNAEAFF.

This clone appeared a few times. V gene TRBV18 combines with J gene TRBJ2-2; 9 positions agree with TRBD1. CDR3 length: 16 amino acids. V trimming: 3 bases; J trimming: 8 bases; junction bases outside the gene matches: 10. CDR1 is KGHSH and CDR2 is LQKENI in the germline V gene. The CDR3 reads CASSPSGQGFTGELFF. Here the CDR3 DNA reads TGTGCCAGCTCACCTTCGGGACAGGGTTTCACAGGGGAGCTGTTTTTT.

The V and J genes are TRBV10-3 and TRBJ1-5, with 8 bases lining up with TRBD1. The V and J ends lost 5 bases and 5 bases, in that order; junction bases with no gene match: 5. Germline loops: CDR1 ENHRY, CDR2 SYGVKD. The CDR3 loop spans 14 amino acids. The CDR3 DNA follows: TGTGCCATCAGTACGGGACAGGACCATCAGCCCCAGCATTTT. Protein: CAISTGQDHQPQHF.

CDR3 amino acids: CASSVADRPYNEQFF. The CDR3 DNA reads TGTGCCAGCAGCGTAGCGGACAGGCCCTACAATGAGCAGTTCTTC. The chain couples TRBV9 to TRBJ2-1, with 7 bases identical to TRBD1. This CDR3 has 15 amino acids. Trimming took 0 bases from V and 2 from J; bases not matched to a gene: 2. CDR1 is SGDLS and CDR2 is YYNGEE in the germline V gene.

The chain combines TRBV9 with TRBJ2-7; TRBD1 matches at 10 bases. The length of the CDR3 is 15 residues. Germline CDR1 reads SGDLS; CDR2 reads YYNGEE. J was trimmed by 4 bases and V by 0 bases; bases with no gene match: 4. The CDR3 sequence: CASSVGTGGGYEQYF. The DNA of the CDR3 is TGTGCCAGCAGCGTAGGGACAGGGGGTGGGTACGAGCAGTACTTC. Full variable domain (rest looked up from reference TRBV9 and TRBJ2-7): DSGVTQTPKHLITATGQRVTLRCSPRSGDLSVYWYQQSLDQGLQFLIQYYNGEERAKGNILERFSAQQFPDLHSELNLSSLELGDSALYFCASSVGTGGGYEQYFGPGTRLTVT.

The chain uses TRBV5-6 and TRBJ2-3; D is uncertain. The germline gives CDR1 SGHDT, CDR2 YYEEEE. This CDR3 is built from 15 residues. Trimming shortened V by 5 bases and J by 0 bases, and 13 bases separated the two germline ends. The DNA of the CDR3 is TGTGCCAGCAGTCTTGGAGCGACTAGCACAGATACGCAGTATTTT. Its protein is CASSLGATSTDTQYF.

The chain has TRBV19 and TRBJ1-1; D gene unclear. The CDR3 extends over 14 amino acids. Germline lookup yields CDR1 LNHDA and CDR2 SQIVND (reference sequence). Trimming pared 6 bases from V and 0 bases from J, leaving 11 bases between. Here the CDR3 DNA reads TGTGCCAGTAGCACCGGACTGCTGAACACTGAAGCTTTCTTT. Translation: CASSTGLLNTEAFF.

This chain joins TRBV30 and TRBJ2-7, with 12 bases that match TRBD2. The J segment lost 7 bases and the V segment lost 7 bases, leaving 5 bases of the junction unmatched. This CDR3 region has 12 residues. Looked up from germline, CDR1 is GTSNPN and CDR2 is SVGIG (reference sequence). CDR3 bases: TGTGCCTCTAGCGGGGGGGCCTGGGAGCAGTACTTC. It specifies CASSGGAWEQYF. Variable domain in full (rest from reference TRBV30 and TRBJ2-7): SQTIHQWPATLVQPVGSPLSLECTVEGTSNPNLYWYRQAAGRGLQLLFYSVGIGQISSEVPQNLSASRPQDRQFILSSKKLLLSDSGFYLCASSGGAWEQYFGPGTRLTVT.

This chain connects TRBV4-1 to TRBJ2-1; 7 bases match TRBD1. J gave up 8 bases and V 4 bases, and 14 bases lay outside the gene matches. This CDR3 spans 16 amino acids. Germline-derived CDR1 and CDR2 are MGHRA and YSYEKL. The DNA for the CDR3 is TGCGCCAGCAGCCGAGGAATTAGACAGGGTAGGGATGAGCAGTTCTTC. This encodes CASSRGIRQGRDEQFF.

Comment on this clone: Germline is not matched at one junction end, which may reflect a read error. The same CDR3 also results from other DNA sequences found in this sample. This chain uses TRBV7-2 with TRBJ1-6; D is perhaps TRBD1 (5 bases). The CDR3 length is 15 residues. Germline V gene data show CDR1 as SGHTA and CDR2 as FQGNSA. CDR3 sequence reads: CASSLASGRGSPLHF. In DNA, the CDR3 is TGTGCCAGCAGTTTAGCATCCGGGAGGGGTTCGCCCCTCCACTTT.

The genes are TRBV10-3 and TRBJ2-1; tentatively, D is TRBD2 (5 bases). The CDR3 is 16 amino acids. The V end lost 2 bases, the J end lost 7 bases, and 18 bases lay between the germline ends. Germline lookup yields CDR1 ENHRY and CDR2 SYGVKD. In DNA, the CDR3 is TGTGCCATCAGTGAGCCAGTACGATCCGGGGAAAATGAGCAGTTCTTC. This encodes CAISEPVRSGENEQFF.

This sequence joins TRBV7-9 and TRBJ2-1; 9 nucleotides match TRBD1. The CDR3 runs to 15 residues. Germline V lookup: CDR1 SEHNR, CDR2 FQNEAQ (reference sequence). The trim removed 1 base at V and 8 bases at J, leaving 6 bases unmatched. DNA for the CDR3: TGTGCCAGCAGCTTAGTGGGACAGGGAGAGTATGAGCAGTTCTTC. Translated, it gives CASSLVGQGEYEQFF.

CDR3 sequence: CATSDSWTSGRDTDTQYF. As DNA, the CDR3 is TGTGCCACCAGTGATTCCTGGACTAGCGGGAGGGACACAGATACGCAGTATTTT. This chain connects TRBV24-1 to TRBJ2-3; 15 bases are a match to TRBD2. This CDR3 has 18 amino acids. Germline CDR1 reads KGHDR; CDR2 reads SFDVKD. The junction had 4 bases not matched to a gene; V was cut back by 2 bases and J by 2 bases.

The chain's CDR3 is CASSPDRWTEAFF. The DNA for the CDR3 is TGTGCCAGCAGCCCGGACAGATGGACTGAAGCTTTCTTT. This chain uses TRBV9 with TRBJ1-1, with a possible D match to TRBD1 (6 bases). In germline, CDR1 is SGDLS, CDR2 YYNGEE. The CDR3 is 13 amino acids. The ends were cut back, 4 bases at V and 5 bases at J, with 12 bases in the middle.

This chain joins TRBV6-6 and TRBJ1-2; 7 bases fit TRBD1. Germline V gene sequence: CDR1 MNHNY, CDR2 SVGAGI (reference sequence). V gave up 6 bases and J gave up 1 base; unmatched junction bases: 5. The CDR3 covers 14 residues. CDR3 sequence: CASSPRQGNYGYTF. The CDR3 coding sequence is TGTGCCAGCAGCCCCAGACAGGGTAACTATGGCTACACCTTC.

This chain joins TRBV4-2 and TRBJ2-2, with 16 bases lining up with TRBD2. Germline values: CDR1 LGHNA, CDR2 YNFKEQ. This CDR3 region has 18 residues. With 7 bases clipped from V and 4 bases from J, the junction kept 9 bases outside the gene matches. The CDR3 loop is CASTLGTSGGAGTGELFF. In DNA, the CDR3 is TGTGCCAGCACCCTTGGGACTAGCGGGGGGGCCGGCACCGGGGAGCTGTTTTTT.

This clone occurred once. This rearrangement joins TRBV30 to TRBJ2-3, with 9 bases aligning to TRBD2. J gave up 6 bases and V 0 bases, and 4 bases lay outside the gene matches. The CDR3 loop spans 14 amino acids. Germline CDR1 is GTSNPN and CDR2 is SVGIG (reference sequence). In nucleotides, the CDR3 is TGTGCCTGGAGTGTTAGCGGGGGTAGGGATACGCAGTATTTT. It codes for CAWSVSGGRDTQYF.

V usage is TRBV30 and J usage is TRBJ1-2; the match to TRBD1 covers 10 bases. This CDR3 is 14 amino acids long. The germline CDR1 and CDR2 sequences are GTSNPN and SVGIG (reference sequence). The junction had 10 bases not matched to a gene; V was cut back by 3 bases and J by 9 bases. CDR3 nucleotide sequence: TGTGCCTGGAGGCCCCGGGACAGGGGAGGAAGCTACACCTTC. Protein sequence: CAWRPRDRGGSYTF.

This chain joins TRBV19 and TRBJ1-5; TRBD1 might be the D (6 bases). Deletions cut 4 bases from V and 6 bases from J, with 16 bases between. The CDR3 runs 15 residues. The V gene's germline CDR1 is LNHDA and CDR2 SQIVND (reference sequence). The CDR3 spells CASSNPRQAIQPQHF. In DNA form, the CDR3 reads TGTGCCAGTAGTAACCCGCGACAGGCGATTCAGCCCCAGCATTTT.

This clone was counted between two and nine times. The chain recombines TRBV6-1 with TRBJ2-3; possible D gene TRBD2, 5 bases. Germline V gene lookup returns CDR1 MNHNS and CDR2 SASEGT. Trimming left V 1 base short and J 5 bases short, with 7 bases between. The CDR3 sequence is 13 residues long. In DNA, the CDR3 is TGTGCCAGCAGTGAAGTAGGAGGAGATACGCAGTATTTT. As protein: CASSEVGGDTQYF.

The rearrangement uses TRBV7-2 and TRBJ1-1; 8 nucleotides align to TRBD1. The germline gives CDR1 SGHTA, CDR2 FQGNSA. CDR3 length equals 18 residues. The V gene end was trimmed by 1 base and the J gene end by 0 bases; junction bases not matched to a gene: 10. CDR3 residues: CASSLVGQGRGMNTEAFF. CDR3 in DNA: TGTGCCAGCAGCTTAGTCGGACAGGGAAGGGGTATGAACACTGAAGCTTTCTTT.